The 9 T cell receptor beta chains reported below all come from one sample, sequenced in a study of blood T cell repertoires in COVID-19. The method was immunoSEQ multiplex PCR; TCRdb's version includes in-frame clones alone and lacks a portion of them. The table lists 130,000 to 150,000 clones, 84% of them singletons. The sequencing input was PBMCs or T cells enriched from blood (not recorded which). The source of these receptors is a woman aged 50 to 65 who had been exposed to COVID-19.

V is TRBV4-1 and J is TRBJ2-7; TRBD1 matches 9 bases. CDR3 length: 15 residues. J was trimmed by 1 base and V by 5 bases; bases with no gene match: 6. In germline, CDR1 is MGHRA, CDR2 YSYEKL. The CDR3 DNA reads TGCGCCAGCAGCACCAGGGACAGGGAATCCTACGAGCAGTACTTC. This translates into CASSTRDRESYEQYF.

This chain links TRBV4-3 with TRBJ2-2; the D is unclear. CDR3 length: 15 residues. Germline CDR1 and CDR2: LGHNA and YSLEER. Trimming stripped 4 bases from V and 3 bases from J, with 12 bases between. CDR3 sequence (DNA): TGCGCCAGCAGCCGCCAGCTAGTAGACACCGGGGAGCTGTTTTTT. It specifies CASSRQLVDTGELFF.

CDR3 loop: CASCRTGDQPQHF. The CDR3 DNA sequence: TGTGCCAGTTGCCGGACAGGGGATCAGCCCCAGCATTTT. The chain recombines TRBV19 with TRBJ1-5, with 9 bases fitting TRBD1. Germline V CDR1 and CDR2: LNHDA, SQIVND (reference sequence). This CDR3 has 13 amino acids. V lost 8 bases and J lost 5; bases outside the gene matches: 4.

The J gene is TRBJ2-1, the V gene TRBV9; 12 bases agree with TRBD2. The length of the CDR3 is 16 residues. V dropped 4 bases and J dropped 10; count of bases not matched to a gene: 12. CDR1 SGDLS and CDR2 YYNGEE come from the germline V gene. In DNA form, the CDR3 reads TGTGCCAGCAGCCCGAGGGCTAGCGGGAGGGTGGGAGAGCAGTTCTTC. It is translated as CASSPRASGRVGEQFF.

The J gene is TRBJ1-1, the V gene TRBV27; 9 bases match TRBD1. Germline assignment: CDR1 MNHEY and CDR2 SMNVEV (reference sequence). This CDR3 is built from 14 residues. The J segment lost 6 bases and the V segment lost 6 bases, leaving 8 bases of the junction unmatched. CDR3 nucleotides: TGTGCCAGCAGCAGACAGGGGGGGGACCCTGAAGCTTTCTTT. It yields the protein CASSRQGGDPEAFF.

The chain carries TRBV27 and TRBJ1-1, with D perhaps TRBD1 (5 bases). The V end was cut by 4 bases, the J end by 7 bases, with 13 bases between. The CDR3 sequence is 13 residues long. The germline V gene encodes CDR1 MNHEY and CDR2 SMNVEV (reference sequence). The DNA for the CDR3 is TGTGCCAGCAGTTCGGGAGGGGCCTTTGAAGCTTTCTTT. Encoded protein: CASSSGGAFEAFF.

The chain couples TRBV5-1 to TRBJ2-3; TRBD2 might be the D (6 bases). Trimming took 2 bases from V and 6 from J, leaving 13 bases between them. The CDR3 length is 14 residues. Looked up from germline, CDR1 is SGHRS and CDR2 is YFSETQ. For the CDR3, the DNA is TGCGCCAGCAGCTTTAACGGGAGAATGGATACGCAGTATTTT. Its translation is CASSFNGRMDTQYF.

The chain combines TRBV4-3 with TRBJ2-7; possible D gene TRBD1, 5 bases. Germline CDR1 reads LGHNA; CDR2 reads YSLEER. Deletions cut 4 bases from V and 6 bases from J, with 13 bases between. The CDR3 sequence is 13 residues long. CDR3 nucleotides: TGCGCCAGCAGCCCAGGGAACGTTGGCGAGCAGTACTTC. Its protein product is CASSPGNVGEQYF.

The chain combines TRBV5-1 with TRBJ2-7, with 10 positions matching TRBD1. Germline loops: CDR1 SGHRS, CDR2 YFSETQ. This CDR3 comprises 14 residues. Trimming at V came to 5 bases and at J to 5 bases, leaving 7 bases not matched to a gene. This CDR3 is CASRTGGEGHEQYF. The CDR3 region has the DNA TGCGCCAGCAGGACAGGGGGCGAGGGTCACGAGCAGTACTTC.